This passage covers 32 T cell receptor beta chains from one sample sequenced in a study of shared clonotypes between healthy human individuals. Clones were read by immunoSEQ multiplex PCR, and TCRdb kept only the in-frame ones, dropping some. The sample consists of 2 million to 2.5 million clones, almost 96% of them appearing once. Sequenced input: naive CD4+ T cells sorted from blood. Subset meaning: CD45RA+ positively selected. These receptors originate from a man aged 18-30 years in good health.

The genes are TRBV30 and TRBJ1-5, with D unclear. Trimming took 2 bases from V and 4 from J, leaving 15 bases between them. Germline lookup yields CDR1 GTSNPN and CDR2 SVGIG (reference sequence). The CDR3 has 15 amino acids. Written as DNA, the CDR3 is TGTGCCTGGAGTTCCGGGAGATTAAGAAATCAGCCCCAGCATTTT. Protein sequence: CAWSSGRLRNQPQHF.

The rearrangement links TRBV11-2 to TRBJ2-7, with unresolved D. The length of the CDR3 is 14 residues. The V and J ends lost 5 bases and 2 bases respectively, with 13 bases between them. Germline CDR1 reads SGHAT; CDR2 reads FQNNGV. In DNA form, the CDR3 reads TGTGCCAGCAGCCGCTTAAGATTGGCCTACGAGCAGTACTTC. Its protein product is CASSRLRLAYEQYF.

There are a few counts of this clone. V usage is TRBV11-3 and J usage is TRBJ2-1, with D perhaps TRBD1 (6 bases). Trimming left V 5 bases short and J 5 bases short, with 13 bases between. The CDR3 is 14 amino acids. Germline V gene lookup returns CDR1 SGHNT and CDR2 YENEEA. The CDR3 DNA reads TGTGCCAGCAGCCAACAGGGTGAACACAATGAGCAGTTCTTC. Its translation: CASSQQGEHNEQFF.

The chain has TRBV30 and TRBJ1-2, with D perhaps matching TRBD1 (5 bases). Per germline, CDR1 GTSNPN and CDR2 SVGIG (reference sequence). V was clipped by 1 base and J by 3 bases, with 6 bases between them. This CDR3 region has 12 residues. The CDR3 here is CAWSAGHYGYTF. The CDR3 nucleotides read TGTGCCTGGAGTGCGGGACACTATGGCTACACCTTC.

The CDR3 region has the DNA TGTGCCAGCAGTTTACGGACAGGGTGGGGTCAGCCCCAGCATTTT. It yields the protein CASSLRTGWGQPQHF. The genes are TRBV27 and TRBJ1-5; 8 bases line up with TRBD1. V was clipped by 2 bases and J by 6 bases; unmatched bases: 6. CDR3 size: 15 residues. Germline V gene sequence: CDR1 MNHEY, CDR2 SMNVEV (reference sequence).

This clone was counted between two and nine times. The V and J genes are TRBV2 and TRBJ1-5; TRBD1 is a possible D gene (5 bases). V was shortened by 4 bases and J by 0 bases, with 10 bases between the two germline ends. CDR1 is SNHLY and CDR2 is FYNNEI in the germline V gene. The CDR3 sequence is 15 residues long. The CDR3 loop reads CASSGQLYSNQPQHF. CDR3 coding DNA: TGTGCCAGCAGTGGACAGCTTTATAGCAATCAGCCCCAGCATTTT.

This chain uses TRBV5-6 with TRBJ2-1, with a tentative D call TRBD2 (5 bases). Trimming cost V 2 bases and J 7 bases, with 22 bases left between them. The CDR3 extends over 17 amino acids. Germline CDR1 reads SGHDT; CDR2 reads YYEEEE. CDR3 sequence (DNA): TGTGCCAGCAGCTTCGCGTGGATACGGGGTAGCACGAATGAGCAGTTCTTC. Translating gives CASSFAWIRGSTNEQFF.

The chain joins TRBV19 to TRBJ1-2, with D tentatively TRBD1 (5 bases). The CDR3 spans 13 residues. The germline gives CDR1 LNHDA, CDR2 SQIVND (reference sequence). Trimming shortened V by 1 base and J by 3 bases, and 6 bases separated the two germline ends. The CDR3, as DNA: TGTGCCAGTAGTATAGTAGGGGACTATGGCTACACCTTC. Its protein product is CASSIVGDYGYTF.

The chain links TRBV6-5 to TRBJ2-7; no reliable D call. The CDR3 sequence is 13 residues long. Germline V gene sequence: CDR1 MNHEY, CDR2 SVGAGI. Trimming shortened V by 0 bases and J by 3 bases, and 6 bases separated the two germline ends. CDR3 amino acids: CASSYSVDYEQYF. CDR3 DNA sequence: TGTGCCAGCAGTTACTCGGTGGACTACGAGCAGTACTTC.

The rearrangement joins TRBV18 to TRBJ1-2; TRBD1 matches at 8 bases. V lost 4 bases, J lost 4 bases, and 5 bases stayed unmatched. The germline V gene encodes CDR1 KGHSH and CDR2 LQKENI. CDR3 size: 14 residues. The CDR3 coding sequence is TGTGCCAGCTCACTGGGACAGGACCGCTATGGCTACACCTTC. Amino acids: CASSLGQDRYGYTF.

The rearrangement links TRBV19 to TRBJ1-2, with unresolved D. CDR1 is LNHDA, CDR2 SQIVND, per germline (reference sequence). V lost 2 bases to trimming and J lost 8 bases, with 15 bases between them. The CDR3 runs to 14 residues. The chain's CDR3 is CASSILSESGGYTF. The CDR3 DNA is TGTGCCAGTAGTATATTATCGGAATCGGGAGGCTACACCTTC.

This clone was recorded once. The V call is TRBV9, the J call TRBJ1-3; D is uncertain. This CDR3 has 16 amino acids. Per germline, CDR1 SGDLS and CDR2 YYNGEE. V lost 0 bases, J lost 0 bases, and 10 bases lay in between. DNA of the CDR3: TGTGCCAGCAGCGTAGCCCCAGACCGCTCTGGAAACACCATATATTTT. Amino acid sequence: CASSVAPDRSGNTIYF.

Concerning this clone itself: At one of its ends the junction is not consistent with the germline gene, which may arise from a read error. The chain uses TRBV7-2 and TRBJ2-7; D gene uncertain. Germline V lookup: CDR1 SGHTA, CDR2 FQGNSA. The CDR3 consists of 11 residues. As DNA, the CDR3 is TGTGCCAGCAGCTTAGCAGGCGGAGTCAACTTC. Protein product: CASSLAGGVNF.

The chain recombines TRBV27 with TRBJ2-3, with 7 bases aligning to TRBD1. The CDR3 is 16 residues long. Germline V gene sequence: CDR1 MNHEY, CDR2 SMNVEV (reference sequence). V lost 5 bases, J lost 2 bases, and 10 bases stayed unmatched. CDR3 nucleotides: TGTGCCAGCAGTCCCCCTGGGACAGCCATCACAGATACGCAGTATTTT. It yields the protein CASSPPGTAITDTQYF.

The chain employs TRBV28 and TRBJ2-1; TRBD2 aligns across 12 bases. The CDR3 has 15 residues. The germline V gene has CDR1 MDHEN and CDR2 SYDVKM. The V and J ends lost 4 bases and 3 bases, in that order; junction bases with no gene match: 1. This chain's CDR3 is CASSSLAGGYNEQFF. The CDR3 DNA sequence: TGTGCCAGCAGTTCACTAGCGGGGGGCTACAATGAGCAGTTCTTC.

The rearrangement links TRBV5-4 to TRBJ1-1, with 11 positions matching TRBD1. The CDR3 runs to 15 residues. Germline lookup yields CDR1 SGHNT and CDR2 YYREEE (reference sequence). Germline trimming cut 4 bases from V and 4 bases from J; bases unmatched to any gene: 6. The CDR3 region is CASSLPGTGGTEAFF. The DNA of the CDR3 is TGTGCCAGCAGCCTACCCGGGACAGGGGGCACTGAAGCTTTCTTT.

The V call is TRBV6-5, the J call TRBJ1-1, with D unclear. This CDR3 contains 14 residues. CDR1 is MNHEY, CDR2 SVGAGI, per germline. Trimming took 0 bases from V and 4 from J, leaving 9 bases between them. The chain's CDR3 is CASSYSTRGTEAFF. The CDR3 DNA reads TGTGCCAGCAGTTACTCGACACGAGGCACTGAAGCTTTCTTT.

This clone appeared a single time. J is TRBJ2-1 and V is TRBV7-2; D is undetermined. From germline, CDR1 is SGHTA and CDR2 FQGNSA. V was cut by 7 bases and J by 5 bases, with 15 bases left in between. This CDR3 is 14 amino acids long. The CDR3 spells CASIPGAANNEQFF. The DNA of the CDR3 is TGTGCCAGCATCCCCGGAGCTGCGAACAATGAGCAGTTCTTC. The whole variable domain, remainder taken from reference TRBV7-2 and TRBJ2-1, is GAGVSQSPSNKVTEKGKDVELRCDPISGHTALYWYRQSLGQGLEFLIYFQGNSAPDKSGLPSDRFSAERTGGSVSTLTIQRTQQEDSAVYLCASIPGAANNEQFFGPGTRLTVL.

The V call is TRBV16, the J call TRBJ2-4; possibly TRBD1 for D (6 bases). The CDR3 is 15 amino acids. The V gene's germline CDR1 is KGHSY and CDR2 FQNENV. Trimming removed 5 bases at V and 0 bases at J, with 11 bases between. The CDR3 spells CASSEGDKAKNIQYF. The CDR3 coding sequence is TGTGCCAGCAGCGAAGGGGACAAAGCCAAAAACATTCAGTACTTC.

A word on this clone: At one of its ends the junction is not consistent with the germline gene, which may arise from a read error. V is TRBV19 and J is TRBJ2-6; the match to TRBD1 covers 9 bases. Germline CDR1 and CDR2: LNHDA and SQIVND (reference sequence). The CDR3 contains 13 residues. The CDR3 DNA sequence: TGTGCCAGTAGGCAGACAGGGGGCAACGTCCTGACTTTC. Protein: CASRQTGGNVLTF.

The genes are TRBV7-3 and TRBJ2-7; unclear D gene. CDR3 length: 18 amino acids. V was cut by 7 bases and J by 1 base, with 26 bases left in between. Per the germline V gene, CDR1 is SGHTA and CDR2 is FQGTGA. The CDR3: CASISLGCYSCKSYEQYF. CDR3 nucleotides: TGTGCCAGCATATCCCTGGGATGCTATAGTTGCAAATCCTACGAGCAGTACTTC.

Comments on this clone: This sample also contains other DNA sequences that code for the same CDR3. The rearrangement links TRBV30 to TRBJ2-3; 8 nucleotides match TRBD2. Trimming took 0 bases from V and 2 from J; bases not matched to a gene: 4. The CDR3 consists of 15 residues. From germline, CDR1 is GTSNPN and CDR2 SVGIG (reference sequence). The CDR3 nucleotides are TGTGCCTGGAGTGTCCTAGCGGGCCTCACAGATACGCAGTATTTT. Translation gives CAWSVLAGLTDTQYF. The variable domain in full, completed from reference TRBV30 and TRBJ2-3, reads SQTIHQWPATLVQPVGSPLSLECTVEGTSNPNLYWYRQAAGRGLQLLFYSVGIGQISSEVPQNLSASRPQDRQFILSSKKLLLSDSGFYLCAWSVLAGLTDTQYFGPGTRLTVL.

The chain carries TRBV7-2 and TRBJ1-3; D gene ambiguous. Deletions cut 5 bases from V and 0 bases from J, with 8 bases between. CDR1 is SGHTA and CDR2 is FQGNSA in the germline V gene. The CDR3 spans 14 residues. CDR3: CASSKPDSGNTIYF. CDR3 nucleotides: TGTGCCAGCAGCAAACCGGACTCTGGAAACACCATATATTTT.

On this clone itself: Additional DNA sequences in this sample encode the identical CDR3. The CDR3 bases are TGTGCCAGCAGCTTTGGGGGCTCCTACGAGCAGTACTTC. Translating gives CASSFGGSYEQYF. The chain combines TRBV11-2 with TRBJ2-7, with D perhaps TRBD1 or TRBD2 (5 bases each). Germline values: CDR1 SGHAT, CDR2 FQNNGV. V lost 3 bases to trimming and J lost 0 bases, with 6 bases between them. The CDR3 runs 13 residues.

CDR3 nucleotides: TGCGCCAGCAGCTTGCTTGGACAGGGGACGGACACTGAAGCTTTCTTT. Protein: CASSLLGQGTDTEAFF. The genes are TRBV5-1 and TRBJ1-1; 9 nucleotides align to TRBD1. Looked up from germline, CDR1 is SGHRS and CDR2 is YFSETQ. V dropped 1 base and J dropped 3; count of bases not matched to a gene: 7. The length of the CDR3 is 16 residues.

This chain connects TRBV27 to TRBJ2-7, with D maybe TRBD2 (6 bases). V lost 0 bases, J lost 3 bases, and 12 bases lay in between. Germline assignment: CDR1 MNHEY and CDR2 SMNVEV (reference sequence). This CDR3 contains 15 residues. CDR3 protein: CASSLSPGGNYEQYF. The CDR3 nucleotides are TGTGCCAGCAGTTTATCTCCCGGCGGGAACTACGAGCAGTACTTC.

The chain has TRBV1 and TRBJ2-7; the table's D call, TRBD2, was not checked against the DNA. TRBV1 counts as a pseudogene. CDR3 length equals 17 residues. The CDR3 coding sequence is TGCACCAGCAGCCAAGGCAGCCATATAGCGGACCCCTACGAGCAGTACTTC. Amino acid sequence: CTSSQGSHIADPYEQYF.

This sequence joins TRBV7-3 and TRBJ2-3; 8 bases map to TRBD1. Per the germline V gene, CDR1 is SGHTA and CDR2 is FQGTGA. The J segment lost 1 base and the V segment lost 5 bases, leaving 5 bases of the junction unmatched. The length of the CDR3 is 15 residues. The CDR3 sequence: CASSVGGQGTDTQYF. The CDR3 region has the DNA TGTGCCAGCAGCGTTGGGGGACAGGGCACAGATACGCAGTATTTT.

The chain uses TRBV7-9 and TRBJ1-2; the D gene is possibly TRBD1 (6 bases). Germline CDR1 and CDR2: SEHNR and FQNEAQ (reference sequence). Trimming pared 1 base from V and 7 bases from J, leaving 10 bases between. The CDR3 has 13 amino acids. The CDR3 is CASSLDRASGYTF. For the CDR3, the DNA is TGTGCCAGCAGCTTAGACAGGGCGTCTGGCTACACCTTC.

The rearrangement uses TRBV4-1 and TRBJ1-5; 7 nucleotides match TRBD1. Germline V gene sequence: CDR1 MGHRA, CDR2 YSYEKL. The junction had 9 bases not matched to a gene; V was cut back by 4 bases and J by 9 bases. This CDR3 has 14 residues. This chain's CDR3 is CASSPQLDRVPQHF. The CDR3 region has the DNA TGCGCCAGCAGCCCCCAGTTAGACAGGGTGCCCCAGCATTTT.

The V and J genes are TRBV6-6 and TRBJ1-1, with D possibly matching TRBD1 (5 bases). Deletions cut 4 bases from V and 1 base from J, with 10 bases between. Germline CDR1 and CDR2: MNHNY and SVGAGI (reference sequence). This CDR3 has 14 amino acids. The CDR3 loop reads CASSLLGGNTEAFF. CDR3 in DNA: TGTGCCAGCAGTTTACTCGGGGGGAACACTGAAGCTTTCTTT.

Concerning this clone: Additional DNA sequences in this sample encode the identical CDR3. CDR3 residues: CASSLGRSYEQYF. In DNA, the CDR3 is TGCGCCAGCAGCTTGGGACGCTCCTACGAGCAGTACTTC. The chain carries TRBV5-1 and TRBJ2-7, with no clear D. The CDR3 is 13 amino acids. The V end was cut by 0 bases, the J end by 0 bases, with 4 bases between. CDR1 and CDR2 from the germline V gene are SGHRS and YFSETQ.